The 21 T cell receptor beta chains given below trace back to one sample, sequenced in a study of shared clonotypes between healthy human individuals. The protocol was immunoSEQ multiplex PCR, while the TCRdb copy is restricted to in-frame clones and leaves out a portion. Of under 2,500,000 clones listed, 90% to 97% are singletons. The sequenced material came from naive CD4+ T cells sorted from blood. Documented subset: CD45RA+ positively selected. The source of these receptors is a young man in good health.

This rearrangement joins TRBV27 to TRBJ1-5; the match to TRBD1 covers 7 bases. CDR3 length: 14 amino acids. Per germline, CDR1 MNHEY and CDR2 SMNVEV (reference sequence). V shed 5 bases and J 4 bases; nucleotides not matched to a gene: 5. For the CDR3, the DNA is TGTGCCAGCAGTGTGACAGGGTTAAATCAGCCCCAGCATTTT. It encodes CASSVTGLNQPQHF.

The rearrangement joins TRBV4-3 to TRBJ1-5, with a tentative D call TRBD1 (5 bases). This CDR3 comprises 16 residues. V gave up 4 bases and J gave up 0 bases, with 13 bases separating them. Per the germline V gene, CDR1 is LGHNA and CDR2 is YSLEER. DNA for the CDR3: TGCGCCAGCAGCCCTGGGGCACAATATAGCAATCAGCCCCAGCATTTT. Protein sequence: CASSPGAQYSNQPQHF.

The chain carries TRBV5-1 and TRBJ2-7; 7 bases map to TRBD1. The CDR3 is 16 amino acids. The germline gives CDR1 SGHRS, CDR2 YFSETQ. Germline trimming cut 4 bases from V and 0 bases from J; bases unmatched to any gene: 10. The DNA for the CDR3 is TGCGCCAGCAGCGTGACAGGGCCCTTTAGCTCCTACGAGCAGTACTTC. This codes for CASSVTGPFSSYEQYF.

CDR3 in amino acids: CASSSRQGQNQYF. CDR3 DNA: TGTGCCAGCAGTAGTCGGCAGGGCCAAAATCAGTACTTC. This sequence joins TRBV6-5 and TRBJ2-4; D is perhaps TRBD1 (5 bases). Trimming cost V 5 bases and J 12 bases, with 17 bases left between them. The germline V gene has CDR1 MNHEY and CDR2 SVGAGI. The CDR3 consists of 13 residues.

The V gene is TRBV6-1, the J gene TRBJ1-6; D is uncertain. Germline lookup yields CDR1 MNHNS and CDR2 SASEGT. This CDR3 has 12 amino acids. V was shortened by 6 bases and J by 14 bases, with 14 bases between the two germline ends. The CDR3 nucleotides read TGTGCCAGCAGCGTCCTACCTTTCGCCCTCCACTTT. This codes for CASSVLPFALHF.

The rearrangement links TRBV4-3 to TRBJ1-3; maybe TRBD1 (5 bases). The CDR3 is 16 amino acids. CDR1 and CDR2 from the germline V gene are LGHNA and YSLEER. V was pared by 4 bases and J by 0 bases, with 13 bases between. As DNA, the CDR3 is TGCGCCAGCAGCCGCGGACACTCCGACTCTGGAAACACCATATATTTT. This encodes CASSRGHSDSGNTIYF.

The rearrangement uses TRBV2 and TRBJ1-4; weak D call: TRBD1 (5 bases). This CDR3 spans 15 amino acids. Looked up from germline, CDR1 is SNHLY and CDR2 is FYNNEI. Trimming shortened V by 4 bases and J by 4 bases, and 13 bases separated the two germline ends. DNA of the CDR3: TGTGCCAGCAGTGGACAGCTACAATTTAATGAAAAACTGTTTTTT. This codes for CASSGQLQFNEKLFF.

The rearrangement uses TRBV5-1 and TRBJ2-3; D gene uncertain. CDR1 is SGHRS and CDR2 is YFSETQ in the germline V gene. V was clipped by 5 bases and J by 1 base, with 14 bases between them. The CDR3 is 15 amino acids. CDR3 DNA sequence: TGCGCCAGCAGTTTGAGGACGGTGGGCACAGATACGCAGTATTTT. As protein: CASSLRTVGTDTQYF.

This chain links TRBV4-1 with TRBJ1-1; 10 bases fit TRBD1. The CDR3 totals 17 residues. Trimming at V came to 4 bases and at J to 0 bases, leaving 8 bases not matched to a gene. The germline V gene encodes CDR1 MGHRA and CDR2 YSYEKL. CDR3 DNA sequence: TGCGCCAGCAGCCGACAGACAGGGGGCATAATGAACACTGAAGCTTTCTTT. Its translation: CASSRQTGGIMNTEAFF.

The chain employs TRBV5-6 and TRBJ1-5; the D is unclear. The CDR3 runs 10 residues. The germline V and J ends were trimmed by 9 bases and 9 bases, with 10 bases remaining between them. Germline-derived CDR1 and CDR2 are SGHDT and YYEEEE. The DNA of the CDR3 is TGTGCCACCTGTATACGGCCCCAGCATTTT. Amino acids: CATCIRPQHF.

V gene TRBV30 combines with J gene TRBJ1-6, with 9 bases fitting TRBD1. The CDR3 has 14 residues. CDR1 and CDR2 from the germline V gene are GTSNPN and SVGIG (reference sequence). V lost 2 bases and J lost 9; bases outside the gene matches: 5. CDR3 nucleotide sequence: TGTGCCTGGAGTAAGTGGACAGGGGCTTCACCCCTCCACTTT. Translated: CAWSKWTGASPLHF.

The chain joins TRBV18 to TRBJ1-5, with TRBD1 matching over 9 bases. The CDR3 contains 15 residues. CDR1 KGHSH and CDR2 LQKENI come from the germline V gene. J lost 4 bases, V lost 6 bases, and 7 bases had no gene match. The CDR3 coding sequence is TGTGCCAGCTCCTCGGGGACAGGGTGGAATCAGCCCCAGCATTTT. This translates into CASSSGTGWNQPQHF.

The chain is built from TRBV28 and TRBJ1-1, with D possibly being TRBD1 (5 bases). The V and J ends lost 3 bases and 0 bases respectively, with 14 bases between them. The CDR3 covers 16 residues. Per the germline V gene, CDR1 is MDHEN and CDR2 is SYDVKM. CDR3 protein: CASSLGAGTLNTEAFF. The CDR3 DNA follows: TGTGCCAGCAGTTTGGGTGCAGGGACCTTGAACACTGAAGCTTTCTTT.

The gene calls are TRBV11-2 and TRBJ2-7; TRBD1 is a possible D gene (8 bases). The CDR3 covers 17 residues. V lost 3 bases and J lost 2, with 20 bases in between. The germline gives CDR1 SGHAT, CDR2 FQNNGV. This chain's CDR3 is CASSFAGVTGGPYEQYF. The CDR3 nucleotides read TGTGCCAGCAGCTTTGCGGGGGTCACAGGGGGACCCTACGAGCAGTACTTC.

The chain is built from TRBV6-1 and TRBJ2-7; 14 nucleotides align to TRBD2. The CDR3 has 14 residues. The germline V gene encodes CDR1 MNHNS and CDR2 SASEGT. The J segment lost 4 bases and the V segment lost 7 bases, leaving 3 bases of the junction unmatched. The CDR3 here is CASNGLAGGYEQYF. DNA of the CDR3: TGTGCCAGCAATGGACTAGCGGGGGGTTACGAGCAGTACTTC.

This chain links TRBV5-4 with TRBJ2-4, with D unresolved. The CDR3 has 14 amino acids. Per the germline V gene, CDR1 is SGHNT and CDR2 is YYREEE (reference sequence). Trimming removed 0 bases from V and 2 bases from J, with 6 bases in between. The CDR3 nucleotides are TGTGCCAGCAGCTTGGGGGAAACCAAAAACATTCAGTACTTC. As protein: CASSLGETKNIQYF.

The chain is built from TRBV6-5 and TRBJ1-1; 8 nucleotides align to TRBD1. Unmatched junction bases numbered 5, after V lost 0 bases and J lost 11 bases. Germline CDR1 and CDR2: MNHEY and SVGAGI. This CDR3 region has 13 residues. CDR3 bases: TGTGCCAGCAGTTACTCGCAGGGGGCGGGTGCTTTCTTT. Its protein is CASSYSQGAGAFF.

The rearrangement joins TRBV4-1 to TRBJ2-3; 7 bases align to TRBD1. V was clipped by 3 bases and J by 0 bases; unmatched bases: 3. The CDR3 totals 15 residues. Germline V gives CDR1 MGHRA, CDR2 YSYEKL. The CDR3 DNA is TGCGCCAGCAGCCAGGGACAGATGAGCACAGATACGCAGTATTTT. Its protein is CASSQGQMSTDTQYF.

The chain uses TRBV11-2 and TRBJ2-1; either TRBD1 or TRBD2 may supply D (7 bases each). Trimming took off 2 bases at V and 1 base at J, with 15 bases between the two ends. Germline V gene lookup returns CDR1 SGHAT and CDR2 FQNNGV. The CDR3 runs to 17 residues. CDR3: CASSLRHRGGSYNEQFF. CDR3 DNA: TGTGCCAGCAGCTTACGTCACAGGGGAGGGTCCTACAATGAGCAGTTCTTC. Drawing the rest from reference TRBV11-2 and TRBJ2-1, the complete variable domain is EAGVAQSPRYKIIEKRQSVAFWCNPISGHATLYWYQQILGQGPKLLIQFQNNGVVDDSQLPKDRFSAERLKGVDSTLKIQPAKLEDSAVYLCASSLRHRGGSYNEQFFGPGTRLTVL.

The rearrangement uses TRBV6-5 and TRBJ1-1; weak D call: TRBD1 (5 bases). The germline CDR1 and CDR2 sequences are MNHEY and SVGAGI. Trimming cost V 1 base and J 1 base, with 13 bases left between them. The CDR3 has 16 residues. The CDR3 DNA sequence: TGTGCCAGCAGTTACTTGAGCGGGACGCGGAACACTGAAGCTTTCTTT. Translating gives CASSYLSGTRNTEAFF.

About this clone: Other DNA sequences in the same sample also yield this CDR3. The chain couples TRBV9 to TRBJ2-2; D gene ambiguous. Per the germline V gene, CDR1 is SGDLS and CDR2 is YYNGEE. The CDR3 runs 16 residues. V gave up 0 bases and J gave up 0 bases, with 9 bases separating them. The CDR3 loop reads CASSVAGTSNTGELFF. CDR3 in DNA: TGTGCCAGCAGCGTAGCGGGCACATCGAACACCGGGGAGCTGTTTTTT.